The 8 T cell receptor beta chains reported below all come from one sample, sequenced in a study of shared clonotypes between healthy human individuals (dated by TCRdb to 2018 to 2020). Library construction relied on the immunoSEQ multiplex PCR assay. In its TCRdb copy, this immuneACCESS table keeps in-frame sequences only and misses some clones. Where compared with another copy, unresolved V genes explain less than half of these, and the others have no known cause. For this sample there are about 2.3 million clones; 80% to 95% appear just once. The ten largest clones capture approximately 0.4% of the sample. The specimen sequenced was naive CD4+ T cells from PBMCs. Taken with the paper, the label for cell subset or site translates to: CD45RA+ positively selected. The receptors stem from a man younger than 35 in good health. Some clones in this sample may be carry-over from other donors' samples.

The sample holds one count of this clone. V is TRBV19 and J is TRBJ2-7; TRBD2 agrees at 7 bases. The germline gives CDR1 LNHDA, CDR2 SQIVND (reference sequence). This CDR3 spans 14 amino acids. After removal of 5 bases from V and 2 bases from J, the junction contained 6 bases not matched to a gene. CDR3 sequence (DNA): TGTGCCAGTAGTGAGCGGGACGGAACCTACGAGCAGTACTTC. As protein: CASSERDGTYEQYF.

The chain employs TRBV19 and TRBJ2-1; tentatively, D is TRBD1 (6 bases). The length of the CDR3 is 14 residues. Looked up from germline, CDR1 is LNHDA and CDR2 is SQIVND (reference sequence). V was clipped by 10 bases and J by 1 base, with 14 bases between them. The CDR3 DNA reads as TGTGCCACCGAGGTACAGGGATCCTACAATGAGCAGTTCTTC. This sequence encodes CATEVQGSYNEQFF.

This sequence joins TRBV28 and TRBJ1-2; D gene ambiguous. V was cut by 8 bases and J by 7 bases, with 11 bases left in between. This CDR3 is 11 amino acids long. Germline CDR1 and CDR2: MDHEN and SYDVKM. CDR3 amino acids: CASGLTPGYTF. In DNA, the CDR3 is TGTGCCAGCGGACTGACCCCTGGCTACACCTTC.

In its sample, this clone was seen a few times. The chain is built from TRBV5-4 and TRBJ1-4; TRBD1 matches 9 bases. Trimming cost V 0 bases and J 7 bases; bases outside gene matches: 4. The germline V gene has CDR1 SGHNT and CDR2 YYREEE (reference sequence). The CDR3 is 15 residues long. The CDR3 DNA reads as TGTGCCAGCAGCTTGGCGGGACAGGGACTTGAAAAACTGTTTTTT. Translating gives CASSLAGQGLEKLFF.

DNA of the CDR3: TGTGCCAGCAGCCGTGCGCCCGGACAGGGCAAAGTGCAGTTCTTC. As protein: CASSRAPGQGKVQFF. This rearrangement joins TRBV7-2 to TRBJ2-1; TRBD1 matches 8 bases. V lost 5 bases to trimming and J lost 12 bases; unmatched junction nucleotides: 15. This CDR3 has 15 amino acids. Germline-derived CDR1 and CDR2 are SGHTA and FQGNSA. Together with reference TRBV7-2 and TRBJ2-1, the CDR3 gives the full variable domain: GAGVSQSPSNKVTEKGKDVELRCDPISGHTALYWYRQSLGQGLEFLIYFQGNSAPDKSGLPSDRFSAERTGGSVSTLTIQRTQQEDSAVYLCASSRAPGQGKVQFFGPGTRLTVL.

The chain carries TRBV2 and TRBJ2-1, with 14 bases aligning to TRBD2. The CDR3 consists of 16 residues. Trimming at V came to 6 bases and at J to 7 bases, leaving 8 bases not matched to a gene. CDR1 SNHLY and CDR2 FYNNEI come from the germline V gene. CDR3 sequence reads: CASSARLAGGKNEQFF. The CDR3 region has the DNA TGTGCCAGCAGCGCTAGACTAGCGGGAGGGAAGAATGAGCAGTTCTTC.

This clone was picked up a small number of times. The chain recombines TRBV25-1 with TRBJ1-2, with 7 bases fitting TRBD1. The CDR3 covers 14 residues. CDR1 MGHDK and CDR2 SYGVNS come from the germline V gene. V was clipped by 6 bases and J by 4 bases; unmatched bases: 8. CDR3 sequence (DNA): TGTGCCAGCAGCAGCCAGGGGGATCGCTATGGCTACACCTTC. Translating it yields CASSSQGDRYGYTF.

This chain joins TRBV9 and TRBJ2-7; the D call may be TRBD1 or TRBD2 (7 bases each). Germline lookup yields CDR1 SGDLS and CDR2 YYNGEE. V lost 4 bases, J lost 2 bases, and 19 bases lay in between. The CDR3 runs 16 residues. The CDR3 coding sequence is TGTGCCAGCAGCTCGGGGGGCCAGGGGGGAACCTACGAGCAGTACTTC. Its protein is CASSSGGQGGTYEQYF.